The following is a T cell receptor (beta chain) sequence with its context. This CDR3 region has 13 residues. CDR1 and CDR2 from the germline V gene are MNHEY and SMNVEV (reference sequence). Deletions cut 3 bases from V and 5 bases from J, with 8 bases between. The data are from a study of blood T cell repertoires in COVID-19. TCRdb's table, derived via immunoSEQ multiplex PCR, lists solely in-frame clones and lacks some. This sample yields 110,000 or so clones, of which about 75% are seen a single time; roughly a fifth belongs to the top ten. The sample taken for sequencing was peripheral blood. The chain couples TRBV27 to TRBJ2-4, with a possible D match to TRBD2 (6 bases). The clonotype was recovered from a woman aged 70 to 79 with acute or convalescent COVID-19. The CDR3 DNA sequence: TGTGCCAGCAGTTTGGGAGGACAAAACATTCAGTACTTC. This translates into CASSLGGQNIQYF.